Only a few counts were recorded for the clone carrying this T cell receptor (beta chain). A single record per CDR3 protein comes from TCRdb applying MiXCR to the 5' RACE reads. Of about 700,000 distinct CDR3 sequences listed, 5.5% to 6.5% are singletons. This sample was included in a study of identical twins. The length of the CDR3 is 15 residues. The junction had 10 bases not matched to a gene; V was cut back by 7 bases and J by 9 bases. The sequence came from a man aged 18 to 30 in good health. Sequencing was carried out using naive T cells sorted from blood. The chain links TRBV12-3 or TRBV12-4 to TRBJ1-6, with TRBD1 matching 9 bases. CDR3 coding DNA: TGTGCCAGCACTTTTCTGGGGACAGGGATTTCACCCCTCCACTTT. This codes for CASTFLGTGISPLHF.